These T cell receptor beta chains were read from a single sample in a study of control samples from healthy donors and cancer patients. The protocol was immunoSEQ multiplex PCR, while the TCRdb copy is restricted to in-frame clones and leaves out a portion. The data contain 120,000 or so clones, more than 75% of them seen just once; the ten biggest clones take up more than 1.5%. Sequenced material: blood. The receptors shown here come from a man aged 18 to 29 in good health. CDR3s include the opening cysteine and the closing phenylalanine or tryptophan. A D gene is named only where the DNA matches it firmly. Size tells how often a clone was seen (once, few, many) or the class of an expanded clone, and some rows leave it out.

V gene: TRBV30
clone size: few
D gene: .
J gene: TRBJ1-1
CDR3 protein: CAWSPGAWTLNTEAFF
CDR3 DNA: TGTGCCTGGAGTCCAGGAGCCTGGACACTCAACACTGAAGCTTTCTTT

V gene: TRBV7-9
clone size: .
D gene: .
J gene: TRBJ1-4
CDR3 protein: CASSLIGEKLFF
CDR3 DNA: TGTGCCAGCAGCTTAATAGGAGAAAAACTGTTTTTT

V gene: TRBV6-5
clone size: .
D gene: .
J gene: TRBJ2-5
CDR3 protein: CASSYSRWGEETQYF
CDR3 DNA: TGTGCCAGCAGTTACTCGAGATGGGGCGAAGAGACCCAGTACTTC

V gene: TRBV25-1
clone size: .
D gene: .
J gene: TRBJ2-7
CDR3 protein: CASSDRTRAYEQYF
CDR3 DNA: TGTGCCAGCAGTGACCGAACCCGGGCCTACGAGCAGTACTTC

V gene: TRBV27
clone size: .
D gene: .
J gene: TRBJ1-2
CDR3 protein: CASSFGRVDYGYTF
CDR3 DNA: TGTGCCAGCAGTTTTGGCAGGGTGGACTATGGCTACACCTTC

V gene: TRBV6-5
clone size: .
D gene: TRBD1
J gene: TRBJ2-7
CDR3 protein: CASSLTDRGQYF
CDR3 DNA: TGTGCCAGCAGTCTAACGGACAGGGGACAGTACTTC

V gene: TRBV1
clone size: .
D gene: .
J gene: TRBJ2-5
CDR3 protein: CTSSTRVAVVAALRRGSAETQYF
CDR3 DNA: TGCACCAGCAGCACGAGGGTTGCGGTGGTCGCAGCACTTAGAAGGGGTAGTGCAGAGACCCAGTACTTC

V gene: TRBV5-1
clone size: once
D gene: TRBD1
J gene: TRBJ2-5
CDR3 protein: CASSSLTGTDQETQYF
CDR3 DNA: TGCGCCAGCAGTTCACTCACCGGGACAGACCAAGAGACCCAGTACTTC

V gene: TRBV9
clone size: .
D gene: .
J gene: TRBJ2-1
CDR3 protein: CASSVPPMGPYNEQFF
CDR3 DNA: TGTGCCAGCAGCGTCCCCCCCATGGGCCCCTACAATGAGCAGTTCTTC

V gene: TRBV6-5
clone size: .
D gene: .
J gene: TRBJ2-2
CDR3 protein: CAIRQLDTGELFF
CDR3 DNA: TGTGCCATCCGTCAGCTGGACACCGGGGAGCTGTTTTTT

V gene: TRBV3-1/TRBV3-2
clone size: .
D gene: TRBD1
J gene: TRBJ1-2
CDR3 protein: CASSLGQGSSGYTF
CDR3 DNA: TGTGCCAGCAGCCTGGGACAGGGGTCGAGTGGCTACACCTTC

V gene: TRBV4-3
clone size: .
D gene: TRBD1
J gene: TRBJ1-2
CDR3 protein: CASSHAGQVDYGYTF
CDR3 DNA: TGCGCCAGCAGCCATGCGGGACAGGTGGACTATGGCTACACCTTC

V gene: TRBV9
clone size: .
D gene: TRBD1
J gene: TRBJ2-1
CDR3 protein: CASSLPTPGQGTGVNNEQFF
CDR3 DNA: TGTGCCAGCAGCTTACCCACACCGGGACAGGGGACAGGGGTAAACAATGAGCAGTTCTTC

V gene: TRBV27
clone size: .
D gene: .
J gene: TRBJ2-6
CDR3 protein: CASSLGSGANVLTF
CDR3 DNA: TGTGCCAGCAGTTTGGGGTCTGGGGCCAACGTCCTGACTTTC

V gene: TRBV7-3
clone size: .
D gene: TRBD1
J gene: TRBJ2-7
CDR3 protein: CASSSSGQGYEQYF
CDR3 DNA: TGTGCCAGCAGCTCCTCCGGACAGGGCTACGAGCAGTACTTC

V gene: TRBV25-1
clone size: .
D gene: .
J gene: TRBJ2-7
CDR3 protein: CASSASKDGVPYEQYF
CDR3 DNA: TGTGCCAGCAGTGCCAGCAAGGATGGAGTTCCCTACGAGCAGTACTTC

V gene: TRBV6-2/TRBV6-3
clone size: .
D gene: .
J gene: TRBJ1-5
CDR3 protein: CASSSGPRQPQHF
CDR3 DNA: TGTGCCAGCAGCTCCGGTCCTCGCCAGCCCCAGCATTTT

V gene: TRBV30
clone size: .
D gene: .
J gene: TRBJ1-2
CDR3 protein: CALNEWANGYTF
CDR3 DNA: TGTGCCCTGAACGAGTGGGCCAATGGCTACACCTTC

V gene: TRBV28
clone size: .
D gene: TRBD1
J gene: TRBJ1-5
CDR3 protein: CASSPGGAGNQPQHF
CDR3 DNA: TGTGCCAGCAGTCCAGGGGGAGCTGGCAATCAGCCCCAGCATTTT

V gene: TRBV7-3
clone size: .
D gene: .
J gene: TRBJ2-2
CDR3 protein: CASSSGTGYSNTGELFF
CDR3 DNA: TGTGCCAGCAGCTCTGGGACGGGATATTCGAACACCGGGGAGCTGTTTTTT

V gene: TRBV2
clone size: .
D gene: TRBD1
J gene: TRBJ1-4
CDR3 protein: CASRERTGKLFF
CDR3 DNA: TGTGCCAGCAGAGAAAGGACAGGGAAACTGTTTTTT

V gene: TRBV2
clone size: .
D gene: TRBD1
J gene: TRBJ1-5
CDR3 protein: CASLGTGNQPQHF
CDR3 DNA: TGTGCCAGCTTAGGGACAGGGAATCAGCCCCAGCATTTT

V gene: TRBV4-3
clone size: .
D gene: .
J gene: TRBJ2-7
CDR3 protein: CASSQVRQSIYEQYF
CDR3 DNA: TGCGCCAGCAGCCAAGTTCGACAGTCAATCTACGAGCAGTACTTC

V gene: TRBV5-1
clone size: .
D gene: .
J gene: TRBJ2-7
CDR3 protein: CASSLVAGESYEQYF
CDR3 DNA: TGCGCCAGCAGCTTGGTGGCAGGAGAATCCTACGAGCAGTACTTC

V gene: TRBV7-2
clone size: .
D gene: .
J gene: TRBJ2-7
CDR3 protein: CASSQQRASYEQYF
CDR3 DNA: TGTGCCAGCAGCCAGCAAAGGGCCTCCTACGAGCAGTACTTC

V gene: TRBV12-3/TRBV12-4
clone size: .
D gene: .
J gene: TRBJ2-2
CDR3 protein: CASIQNTGELFF
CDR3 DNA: TGTGCCAGCATTCAGAACACCGGGGAGCTGTTTTTT

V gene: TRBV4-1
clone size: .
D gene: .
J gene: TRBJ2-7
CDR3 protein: CASSQGPRPYEQYF
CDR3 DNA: TGCGCCAGCAGCCAAGGTCCCAGGCCATACGAGCAGTACTTC

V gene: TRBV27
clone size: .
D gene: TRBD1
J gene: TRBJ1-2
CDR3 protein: CASRRTGTGYGYTF
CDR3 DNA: TGTGCCAGCAGACGCACCGGGACAGGTTATGGCTACACCTTC

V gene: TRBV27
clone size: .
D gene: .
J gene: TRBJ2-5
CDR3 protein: CASSVQGRETQYF
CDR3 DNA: TGTGCCAGCAGTGTCCAGGGGAGGGAGACCCAGTACTTC

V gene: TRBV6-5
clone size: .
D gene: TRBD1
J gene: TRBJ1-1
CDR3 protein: CASRGQGQNTEAFF
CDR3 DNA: TGTGCCAGCAGGGGACAGGGGCAGAACACTGAAGCTTTCTTT